One sample yielded the 16 T cell receptor beta chains listed below, sequenced in a study of blood T cell repertoires in COVID-19. Using immunoSEQ multiplex PCR, the repertoire was profiled, and TCRdb retains in-frame clones only, with some absent. The table records 80,000 to 90,000 clones, roughly 84% of them present only once. The sequencing input was peripheral blood. Receptor source: a woman aged 70-85 years with acute or convalescent COVID-19.

The CDR3 DNA reads TGTGCCAGCAGCCGAGAGCCCCGACTAGCGGGAGCAGATACGCAGTATTTT. This translates into CASSREPRLAGADTQYF. The rearrangement uses TRBV3-1 (or the pseudogene TRBV3-2) and TRBJ2-3; TRBD2 matches at 12 bases. Germline V gene sequence: CDR1 LGHDT, CDR2 YNNKEL (reference sequence). Trimming removed 4 bases from V and 4 bases from J; junction bases left unmatched: 9. The CDR3 is 17 residues long.

The chain combines TRBV18 with TRBJ2-2; 11 bases agree with TRBD2. The CDR3 has 17 residues. With 4 bases clipped from V and 0 bases from J, the junction kept 4 bases outside the gene matches. Germline V gene sequence: CDR1 KGHSH, CDR2 LQKENI. The DNA of the CDR3 is TGTGCCAGCTCACAATTGGGACTAGCGGCGAACACCGGGGAGCTGTTTTTT. Encoded protein: CASSQLGLAANTGELFF. Full variable domain (missing parts from reference TRBV18 and TRBJ2-2): NAGVMQNPRHLVRRRGQEARLRCSPMKGHSHVYWYRQLPEEGLKFMVYLQKENIIDESGMPKERFSAEFPKEGPSILRIQQVVRGDSAAYFCASSQLGLAANTGELFFGEGSRLTVL.

The J gene is TRBJ2-7, the V gene TRBV2; 11 positions match TRBD2. After removal of 7 bases from V and 6 bases from J, the junction contained 2 bases not matched to a gene. This CDR3 spans 12 amino acids. CDR1 and CDR2 from the germline V gene are SNHLY and FYNNEI. The CDR3 coding sequence is TGTGCCAGCAAACTAGCGGGGGTCGAGCAGTACGTC. Translated, it gives CASKLAGVEQYV.

This clone was counted between two and nine times. V usage is TRBV3-1 (or the pseudogene TRBV3-2) and J usage is TRBJ2-2, with 7 bases aligning to TRBD1. The germline gives CDR1 LGHDT, CDR2 YNNKEL (reference sequence). The CDR3 has 15 residues. With 4 bases clipped from V and 6 bases from J, the junction kept 8 bases outside the gene matches. As DNA, the CDR3 is TGTGCCAGCAGCCTAGTATTACAGGGGTCCGGGGAGCTGTTTTTT. This sequence encodes CASSLVLQGSGELFF.

Here the CDR3 DNA reads TGTGCCAGCAGCGTAGGGATGGGACAAAGGGTTGGAAACACCATATATTTT. Amino acid sequence: CASSVGMGQRVGNTIYF. The chain is built from TRBV9 and TRBJ1-3; D is possibly TRBD1 (6 bases). The V gene lost 0 bases and the J gene lost 3 bases, with 16 bases spanning the gap. This CDR3 comprises 17 residues. CDR1 SGDLS and CDR2 YYNGEE come from the germline V gene.

The genes are TRBV12-3 or TRBV12-4 and TRBJ1-2; D unresolved. Trimming pared 1 base from V and 6 bases from J, leaving 9 bases between. The CDR3 length is 13 residues. The CDR3 coding sequence is TGTGCCAGCAGTTTAGAAGTACGGGATGGCTACACCTTC. Translating it yields CASSLEVRDGYTF.

This clone has more than one count but fewer than ten. This sequence joins TRBV6-5 and TRBJ2-1; TRBD2 matches at 8 bases. The CDR3 extends over 13 amino acids. The ends lost 6 bases at V and 9 bases at J; junction bases unmatched: 7. CDR1 is MNHEY and CDR2 is SVGAGI in the germline V gene. This chain's CDR3 is CASRLGRASEQFF. CDR3 coding DNA: TGTGCCAGCAGACTCGGGAGGGCCTCTGAGCAGTTCTTC.

This chain joins TRBV19 and TRBJ2-2; 9 positions agree with TRBD1. V lost 1 base to trimming and J lost 4 bases; unmatched junction nucleotides: 4. The CDR3 sequence is 16 residues long. Germline V lookup: CDR1 LNHDA, CDR2 SQIVND (reference sequence). CDR3 sequence (DNA): TGTGCCAGTAGTATAGGCCGGGACAGGGCCACCGGGGAGCTGTTTTTT. As protein: CASSIGRDRATGELFF.

V and J are TRBV7-8 and TRBJ2-1; TRBD2 matches 14 bases. V lost 1 base, J lost 6 bases, and 5 bases stayed unmatched. CDR3 length equals 17 residues. Looked up from germline, CDR1 is SGHVS and CDR2 is FQNEAQ. The CDR3 nucleotides read TGTGCCAGCAGCTTAGGGGGACTAGCGGGAGTGGGCAATGAGCAGTTCTTC. The encoded protein is CASSLGGLAGVGNEQFF. The variable domain in full, with the rest retrieved from reference TRBV7-8 and TRBJ2-1, is GAGVSQSPRYKVAKRGQDVALRCDPISGHVSLFWYQQALGQGPEFLTYFQNEAQLDKSGLPSDRFFAERPEGSVSTLKIQRTQQEDSAVYLCASSLGGLAGVGNEQFFGPGTRLTVL.

The chain carries TRBV27 and TRBJ1-5; no clear D. V lost 2 bases and J lost 5, with 10 bases in between. The CDR3 is made up of 14 amino acids. CDR1 is MNHEY, CDR2 SMNVEV, per germline (reference sequence). The CDR3 sequence is CASSLPGRHQPQHF. CDR3 nucleotides: TGTGCCAGCAGTTTACCAGGCAGGCATCAGCCCCAGCATTTT.

This clone came up once. The rearrangement joins TRBV20-1 to TRBJ1-1, with a weak D call TRBD1 (6 bases). V dropped 3 bases and J dropped 5 bases, with 13 bases sitting between them. Germline CDR1 DFQATT, CDR2 SNEGSKA (reference sequence). The CDR3 has 13 amino acids. CDR3 residues: CSASRGGQTEAFF. CDR3 nucleotides: TGCAGTGCTAGTAGGGGGGGCCAGACTGAAGCTTTCTTT.

V is TRBV7-7 and J is TRBJ1-1; D possibly corresponds to TRBD1 (6 bases). CDR3 length: 13 residues. Germline lookup yields CDR1 SSHAT and CDR2 FNYEAQ (reference sequence). Trimming took off 3 bases at V and 1 base at J, with 6 bases between the two ends. Written as DNA, the CDR3 is TGTGCCAGCAGCTTGACAGGGAACACTGAAGCTTTCTTT. Translation: CASSLTGNTEAFF.

The chain has TRBV5-1 and TRBJ2-3; 16 bases match TRBD2. The CDR3 has 16 residues. From germline, CDR1 is SGHRS and CDR2 YFSETQ. The junction had 1 base not matched to a gene; V was cut back by 4 bases and J by 2 bases. The chain's CDR3 is CASSGTSGGATDTQYF. For the CDR3, the DNA is TGCGCCAGCAGCGGGACTAGCGGGGGGGCCACAGATACGCAGTATTTT.

This clone was found once. The chain employs TRBV19 and TRBJ2-6, with D perhaps TRBD2 (6 bases). Trimming removed 7 bases from V and 0 bases from J, with 16 bases in between. Germline CDR1 and CDR2: LNHDA and SQIVND (reference sequence). This CDR3 contains 17 residues. CDR3 residues: CASTGTGGLSGANVLTF. Written as DNA, the CDR3 is TGTGCCAGTACCGGGACTGGAGGGCTCTCTGGGGCCAACGTCCTGACTTTC.

The chain has TRBV7-9 and TRBJ2-6, with TRBD1 matching over 8 bases. This CDR3 comprises 18 residues. The V gene's germline CDR1 is SEHNR and CDR2 FQNEAQ (reference sequence). V lost 2 bases, J lost 0 bases, and 6 bases stayed unmatched. The CDR3 protein is CASSLIWTGNSGANVLTF. In DNA form, the CDR3 reads TGTGCCAGCAGCTTAATTTGGACAGGGAACTCTGGGGCCAACGTCCTGACTTTC.

The rearrangement links TRBV18 to TRBJ1-2; D is uncertain. V lost 4 bases, J lost 2 bases, and 17 bases lay in between. This CDR3 comprises 16 residues. Germline V lookup: CDR1 KGHSH, CDR2 LQKENI. Here the CDR3 reads CASSRGAHPGNYGYTF. Written as DNA, the CDR3 is TGTGCCAGCTCACGGGGAGCCCATCCGGGAAACTATGGCTACACCTTC.